This TCR beta chain was captured by sequencing in a study of blood T cell repertoires in COVID-19. Background on the study: Samples representing acute and convalescent COVID-19 were sourced from the United States, Italy and Spain. PBMCs, B-cell-depleted T cells, or T cells provided the cDNA or gDNA that made up the material.

In the authors' workflow: Using reference gene primer amplification, nucleated cell counts were estimated. Assay used: immunoSEQ multiplex PCR; TCRdb lists only in-frame clones, some missing. V, J and clone size reflect that table, while D and trimming were determined from the DNA. This sample has about 160,000 clones, with roughly 85% found just once. Sequenced input: peripheral blood. This clonotype was obtained from a human donor with acute or convalescent COVID-19. The donor label of this sample is uncertain.

The CDR3 sequence is CASSLAQGEGTEAFF. The CDR3 DNA reads as TGTGCCAGCAGCTTAGCACAGGGGGAGGGTACTGAAGCTTTCTTT. The chain combines TRBV7-8 with TRBJ1-1; 8 positions agree with TRBD1. The CDR3 is 15 residues long. The V segment lost 0 bases and the J segment 5 bases; nucleotides outside the gene matches: 5. Per the germline V gene, CDR1 is SGHVS and CDR2 is FQNEAQ.